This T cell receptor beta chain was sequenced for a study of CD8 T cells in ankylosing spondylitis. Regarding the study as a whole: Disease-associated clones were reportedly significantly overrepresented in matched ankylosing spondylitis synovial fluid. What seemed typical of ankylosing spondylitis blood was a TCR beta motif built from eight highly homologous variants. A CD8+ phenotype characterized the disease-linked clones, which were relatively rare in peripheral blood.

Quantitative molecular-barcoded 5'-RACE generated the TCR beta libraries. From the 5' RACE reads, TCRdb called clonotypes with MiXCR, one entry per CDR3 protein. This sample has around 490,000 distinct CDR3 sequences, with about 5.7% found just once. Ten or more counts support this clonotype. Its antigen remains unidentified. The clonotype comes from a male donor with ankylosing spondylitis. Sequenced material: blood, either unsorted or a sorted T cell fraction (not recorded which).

The CDR3 sequence: CASSLGRDQPQHF. The DNA for the CDR3 is TGTGCCAGCAGTTTAGGTAGGGACCAGCCCCAGCATTTT. V usage is TRBV12-3 or TRBV12-4 and J usage is TRBJ1-5; a weak D match, TRBD1 (5 bases). V dropped 1 base and J dropped 7 bases, with 8 bases sitting between them. The CDR3 runs 13 residues.